These 7 T cell receptor beta chains were sequenced from one sample in a study of shared clonotypes between healthy human individuals. Assay used: immunoSEQ multiplex PCR; TCRdb lists only in-frame clones, some missing. The data show some 2,000,000 clones, approximately 94% seen once. Sequencing was carried out using naive CD4+ T cells sorted from blood. Subset denoted: CD45RA+ positively selected. The receptors were gathered from a man between 18 and 29 years old in good health.

The chain is built from TRBV6-5 and TRBJ2-7; either TRBD1 or TRBD2 may supply D (5 bases each). Germline V gives CDR1 MNHEY, CDR2 SVGAGI. The V gene lost 5 bases and the J gene lost 2 bases, with 16 bases spanning the gap. CDR3 length: 15 residues. The DNA for the CDR3 is TGTGCCAGCAGTCCGCCCCGGGACGGAACCTACGAGCAGTACTTC. It translates to CASSPPRDGTYEQYF.

This clone showed up just once. The identical CDR3 is also encoded by other nucleotide sequences in the sample. V usage is TRBV5-1 and J usage is TRBJ2-7, with 9 nucleotides matching TRBD1. V lost 0 bases, J lost 4 bases, and 5 bases stayed unmatched. This CDR3 has 15 residues. CDR1 and CDR2 from the germline V gene are SGHRS and YFSETQ. For the CDR3, the DNA is TGCGCCAGCAGCTTGGATGGGACAGGGAGGTACGAGCAGTACTTC. Translation gives CASSLDGTGRYEQYF.

The gene calls are TRBV28 and TRBJ2-2; TRBD2 matches 10 bases. Germline V CDR1 and CDR2: MDHEN, SYDVKM. The CDR3 runs 20 residues. V was pared by 4 bases and J by 0 bases, with 14 bases of the junction left unmatched. The CDR3 DNA is TGTGCCAGCAGTTCCCTCACCTTAGCGGGGGGCCCCGCGAACACCGGGGAGCTGTTTTTT. Protein product: CASSSLTLAGGPANTGELFF.

As concerns this clone: This CDR3 is also generated by other DNA sequences in the sample. V and J are TRBV29-1 and TRBJ1-3; unclear D gene. The germline V gene has CDR1 SQVTM and CDR2 ANQGSEA. The CDR3 spans 11 residues. Trimming removed 1 base from V and 3 bases from J, with 1 base in between. The CDR3, as DNA: TGCAGCGTTGAAGTTGGAAACACCATATATTTT. This codes for CSVEVGNTIYF.

The chain recombines TRBV15 with TRBJ2-4; D unresolved. The length of the CDR3 is 15 residues. In germline, CDR1 is LNHNV, CDR2 YYDKDF (reference sequence). The V end lost 4 bases, the J end lost 0 bases, and 10 bases lay between the germline ends. In nucleotides, the CDR3 is TGTGCCACCAGCAATTCCGTTGGAGCCAAAAACATTCAGTACTTC. It encodes CATSNSVGAKNIQYF.

The chain links TRBV7-2 to TRBJ1-4; maybe TRBD1 (6 bases). The germline V gene has CDR1 SGHTA and CDR2 FQGNSA. V was shortened by 5 bases and J by 0 bases, with 13 bases between the two germline ends. The CDR3 is 16 residues long. CDR3 DNA sequence: TGTGCCAGCAGCATCCGACAGGTAGCAACTAATGAAAAACTGTTTTTT. It yields the protein CASSIRQVATNEKLFF.

J is TRBJ2-2 and V is TRBV15, with 10 bases fitting TRBD1. Germline assignment: CDR1 LNHNV and CDR2 YYDKDF (reference sequence). The CDR3 is made up of 18 amino acids. After removal of 0 bases from V and 6 bases from J, the junction contained 10 bases not matched to a gene. The CDR3 sequence is CATSRDDWDRGPAGELFF. The CDR3 DNA sequence: TGTGCCACCAGCAGAGATGACTGGGACAGGGGACCCGCCGGGGAGCTGTTTTTT.